One and the same sample provided the 23 T cell receptor beta chains below, sequenced in a study of beta chain features in type 1 diabetes. Expressed TCRB transcripts were sequenced because the entire RNA isolate underwent reverse transcription. Produced via immunoSEQ multiplex PCR; TCRdb's table is partial and in-frame only. In the table there are about 340,000 clones, less than 10% of which are singletons. The sequencing sample was made of central memory CD4+ T cells from blood. Receptors were obtained from a woman aged 18-29 years in good health.

This clone was counted a few times. CDR3 amino acids: CASSRSGESNEKLFF. The CDR3 coding sequence is TGTGCCAGCAGCCGATCGGGGGAATCTAATGAAAAACTGTTTTTT. V usage is TRBV7-2 and J usage is TRBJ1-4; D might be TRBD1 (5 bases). The CDR3 is 15 residues long. The V end lost 5 bases, the J end lost 3 bases, and 13 bases lay between the germline ends. Germline V gene sequence: CDR1 SGHTA, CDR2 FQGNSA.

The chain links TRBV27 to TRBJ1-1; 7 nucleotides match TRBD1. Germline V gene sequence: CDR1 MNHEY, CDR2 SMNVEV (reference sequence). The CDR3 is 14 residues long. Trimming took 2 bases from V and 6 from J; bases not matched to a gene: 6. The CDR3 nucleotides are TGTGCCAGCAGTTTAGGGAGACAGGGCGCTGAAGCTTTCTTT. It translates to CASSLGRQGAEAFF.

The chain employs TRBV5-4 and TRBJ1-5; 7 bases align to TRBD1. The CDR3 extends over 16 amino acids. V trimming: 4 bases; J trimming: 6 bases; junction bases outside the gene matches: 13. The germline CDR1 and CDR2 sequences are SGHNT and YYREEE (reference sequence). The CDR3 nucleotides are TGTGCCAGCAGCCGACTCAGGGGGGAAGGCGGTCAGCCCCAGCATTTT. Translation: CASSRLRGEGGQPQHF.

There are a few counts of this clone. The V gene is TRBV19, the J gene TRBJ1-2; weak D call: TRBD1 (6 bases). Germline assignment: CDR1 LNHDA and CDR2 SQIVND (reference sequence). This CDR3 comprises 13 residues. The ends were cut back, 7 bases at V and 7 bases at J, with 16 bases in the middle. The DNA for the CDR3 is TGTGCCAGTAACCCCCTGGACAGCTTTGGCTACACCTTC. It is translated as CASNPLDSFGYTF.

This clone was counted only a few times. V is TRBV5-1 and J is TRBJ2-6; either TRBD1 or TRBD2 may fit D (5 bases each). V gave up 2 bases and J gave up 5 bases, with 11 bases separating them. CDR1 SGHRS and CDR2 YFSETQ come from the germline V gene. The CDR3 sequence is 15 residues long. As DNA, the CDR3 is TGCGCCAGCAGCTTTGAGGGGTGGAGGGCCAACGTCCTGACTTTC. It translates to CASSFEGWRANVLTF.

This clone has more than one count but fewer than ten. This chain connects TRBV10-3 to TRBJ1-5, with 7 bases that match TRBD1. The CDR3 is 13 residues long. Germline-derived CDR1 and CDR2 are ENHRY and SYGVKD. With V trimmed by 8 bases and J by 4 bases, 5 bases remained unmatched. The CDR3 protein is CAISTGQNQPQHF. CDR3 DNA: TGTGCCATCTCGACAGGGCAAAATCAGCCCCAGCATTTT.

Only a few counts were recorded for this clone. This chain links TRBV5-6 with TRBJ2-1; 8 nucleotides align to TRBD1. Germline CDR1 reads SGHDT; CDR2 reads YYEEEE. Trimming removed 4 bases from V and 6 bases from J; junction bases left unmatched: 9. The length of the CDR3 is 15 residues. CDR3: CASSQDRVGGNEQFF. The DNA for the CDR3 is TGTGCCAGCAGCCAGGACAGGGTCGGTGGCAATGAGCAGTTCTTC.

The gene calls are TRBV27 and TRBJ2-5; 10 bases are shared with TRBD1. The DNA end favors TRBJ2-7, so the J call may be wrong. The CDR3 extends over 18 amino acids. CDR1 and CDR2 from the germline V gene are MNHEY and SMNVEV (reference sequence). For the CDR3, the DNA is TGTGCCAGCCGACCCACCGGGACAGGGGCTACTAGCCGCTACGAGCAGTACTTC. Translating it yields CASRPTGTGATSRYEQYF.

As regards this clone: Other DNA sequences in this specimen translate into the identical CDR3. V usage is TRBV6-6 and J usage is TRBJ1-4, with 9 bases identical to TRBD1. V lost 2 bases, J lost 7 bases, and 5 bases stayed unmatched. CDR1 is MNHNY, CDR2 SVGAGI, per germline (reference sequence). The CDR3 has 15 residues. CDR3 sequence reads: CASSYPPGQGEKLFF. The CDR3 region has the DNA TGTGCCAGCAGTTACCCTCCGGGACAGGGTGAAAAACTGTTTTTT.

This clone was found a few times. This rearrangement joins TRBV6-6 to TRBJ2-7; tentatively, D is TRBD1 (5 bases). Germline CDR1 reads MNHNY; CDR2 reads SVGAGI (reference sequence). V lost 5 bases and J 0 bases, leaving 17 bases between the germline ends. There are 16 residues in the CDR3. The CDR3 loop is CASSRGYGGNSYEQYF. The CDR3 DNA sequence: TGTGCCAGCAGTAGGGGTTATGGTGGCAACTCCTACGAGCAGTACTTC.

This clone was observed a handful of times. The rearrangement uses TRBV19 and TRBJ1-5, with D possibly matching TRBD1 (5 bases). Germline V CDR1 and CDR2: LNHDA, SQIVND (reference sequence). CDR3 size: 14 residues. V was pared by 3 bases and J by 3 bases, with 9 bases between. The CDR3 DNA follows: TGTGCCAGTAGTATCGCAGGGCCCAATCAGCCCCAGCATTTT. Protein product: CASSIAGPNQPQHF.

This clone turned up a few times. The chain uses TRBV28 and TRBJ1-3; 12 bases fit TRBD1. The CDR3 spans 16 residues. Germline V lookup: CDR1 MDHEN, CDR2 SYDVKM. The trim removed 5 bases at V and 3 bases at J, leaving 5 bases unmatched. CDR3 sequence: CASSTGTGGLGNTIYF. As DNA, the CDR3 is TGTGCCAGCAGTACTGGGACAGGGGGCCTTGGAAACACCATATATTTT.

This clone was picked up a small number of times. The chain joins TRBV6-5 to TRBJ2-7, with no clear D. V lost 5 bases, J lost 2 bases, and 13 bases lay in between. The CDR3 length is 14 residues. From germline, CDR1 is MNHEY and CDR2 SVGAGI. CDR3 amino acids: CASSPSRVAYEQYF. In DNA form, the CDR3 reads TGTGCCAGCAGTCCCTCACGGGTAGCCTACGAGCAGTACTTC.

A remark on this clone: One end of the junction varies from germline; a read error may be responsible. This sequence joins TRBV7-7 and TRBJ2-2, with TRBD1 matching over 10 bases. Germline CDR1 SSHAT, CDR2 FNYEAQ (reference sequence). The CDR3 loop spans 14 amino acids. The CDR3: CASSGQGGAGELFF. CDR3 nucleotides: TGTGCTAGCAGCGGACAGGGGGGTGCCGGGGAGCTGTTTTTT.

This clone appeared a few times. The DNA of the CDR3 is TGTGCCAGCAGTTACTCAACAGGGATCCCAGATACGCAGTATTTT. It is translated as CASSYSTGIPDTQYF. The chain recombines TRBV6-5 with TRBJ2-3; weak D call: TRBD1 (6 bases). Looked up from germline, CDR1 is MNHEY and CDR2 is SVGAGI. V gave up 0 bases and J gave up 4 bases, with 11 bases separating them. The CDR3 loop spans 15 amino acids.

This clone was seen at least ten times. The V gene is TRBV18, the J gene TRBJ2-3, with D perhaps TRBD2 (6 bases). CDR3 length equals 16 residues. Between the trimmed V and J ends, which lost 3 bases and 3 bases, there was a span of 16 bases. Looked up from germline, CDR1 is KGHSH and CDR2 is LQKENI. The chain's CDR3 is CASSPRSGVRTDTQYF. CDR3 bases: TGTGCCAGCTCACCGCGGTCGGGAGTAAGGACAGATACGCAGTATTTT.

In this sample, this clone turned up a few times. This chain links TRBV5-1 with TRBJ2-7; D is ambiguous. The CDR3 sequence is 14 residues long. Trimming shortened V by 1 base and J by 4 bases, and 12 bases separated the two germline ends. The germline V gene encodes CDR1 SGHRS and CDR2 YFSETQ. CDR3 protein: CASSLSRVDYEQYF. CDR3 in DNA: TGCGCCAGCAGCTTGAGTCGGGTCGATTACGAGCAGTACTTC.

This clone was seen only a few times. V usage is TRBV4-3 and J usage is TRBJ2-7; D is unresolved. This CDR3 has 17 amino acids. The germline V gene encodes CDR1 LGHNA and CDR2 YSLEER. The V end lost 1 base, the J end lost 0 bases, and 16 bases lay between the germline ends. The CDR3 is CASSQAVHGSVSYEQYF. The CDR3 DNA is TGCGCCAGCAGCCAAGCCGTCCATGGCTCCGTCTCCTACGAGCAGTACTTC.

This clone was counted a few times. CDR3 DNA sequence: TGTGCCAGCAGCCCCACAAGGATGGGAGGCGGTTACAATGAGCAGTTCTTC. As protein: CASSPTRMGGGYNEQFF. V gene TRBV9 combines with J gene TRBJ2-1; possible D gene TRBD2, 6 bases. Germline V gives CDR1 SGDLS, CDR2 YYNGEE. The CDR3 is 17 residues long. V was clipped by 4 bases and J by 4 bases, with 21 bases between them.

Details on this clone: Additional DNA sequences in this sample encode the identical CDR3. The V and J genes are TRBV29-1 and TRBJ2-3; D call uncertain. Trimming took off 6 bases at V and 2 bases at J, with 6 bases between the two ends. The CDR3 sequence is 11 residues long. Germline CDR1 reads SQVTM; CDR2 reads ANQGSEA. The CDR3 DNA reads as TGCAGCGTGCCCCACACAGATACGCAGTATTTT. Its translation: CSVPHTDTQYF.

This clone was counted between two and nine times. The chain has TRBV28 and TRBJ1-2; possibly TRBD1 for D (6 bases). Trimming took 6 bases from V and 1 from J, leaving 12 bases between them. The germline V gene encodes CDR1 MDHEN and CDR2 SYDVKM. The CDR3 loop spans 14 amino acids. CDR3 nucleotides: TGTGCCAGCAGCACAGGAGGGGGTAACTATGGCTACACCTTC. Translation gives CASSTGGGNYGYTF.

V usage is TRBV29-1 and J usage is TRBJ1-1; D unresolved. V lost 7 bases to trimming and J lost 0 bases, with 18 bases between them. Germline CDR1 SQVTM, CDR2 ANQGSEA. The CDR3 has 15 residues. DNA for the CDR3: TGCAGCGCCATCTGGATGGGCTTTTTGAACACTGAAGCTTTCTTT. Protein product: CSAIWMGFLNTEAFF.

The chain has TRBV19 and TRBJ1-1; 9 nucleotides line up with TRBD1. V was pared by 5 bases and J by 1 base, with 5 bases of the junction left unmatched. Germline V lookup: CDR1 LNHDA, CDR2 SQIVND (reference sequence). The CDR3 spans 15 residues. The CDR3 DNA sequence: TGTGCCAGTAGTTTCCGGGACAGGGAGAACACTGAAGCTTTCTTT. Its translation is CASSFRDRENTEAFF.